Listed below are T cell receptor beta chains from one sample, sequenced in a study of T cells expressing NK-cell markers. No DNA is given; TCRdb re-called the 5' RACE reads and lists each CDR3 protein once. In all, the sample yields thousands of distinct CDR3 sequences. Sample: blood T cells: a sorted CD56 or NKG2C T cell subset, CD4+ or CD8+ T cells, or bulk PBMC T cells (not recorded which). The receptor set was obtained from a man aged 18-70 years in good health. Both conserved end residues are part of each CDR3. Each record gives: clone size, V gene, J gene, CDR3 protein. Clone size is given for some rows only: seen once, a few or many times, or a class if the clone is expanded.

clone size: NA; V gene: TRBV7-2; J gene: TRBJ1-3; CDR3 protein: CASSLRDRDTIYF
clone size: NA; V gene: TRBV5-6; J gene: TRBJ2-1; CDR3 protein: CASTPGGGYNEQFF
clone size: NA; V gene: TRBV20-1; J gene: TRBJ2-7; CDR3 protein: CSARDSFYEQYF
clone size: NA; V gene: TRBV4-2; J gene: TRBJ1-4; CDR3 protein: CASSQDKGTGFEKLFF
clone size: NA; V gene: TRBV6-1; J gene: TRBJ1-6; CDR3 protein: CASSELQGNSPLHF
clone size: NA; V gene: TRBV6-5; J gene: TRBJ2-1; CDR3 protein: CASSYSPSHNEQFF
clone size: NA; V gene: TRBV18; J gene: TRBJ2-7; CDR3 protein: CASSPGQVDEQYF
clone size: NA; V gene: TRBV6-1; J gene: TRBJ1-5; CDR3 protein: CASSELADNQPQHF
clone size: NA; V gene: TRBV24-1; J gene: TRBJ2-5; CDR3 protein: CATSDKTSGQETQYF
clone size: NA; V gene: TRBV20-1; J gene: TRBJ2-5; CDR3 protein: CSARWGLAGGPGPEETQYF
clone size: NA; V gene: TRBV6-5; J gene: TRBJ2-1; CDR3 protein: CASSYLAGEGIGENNEQFF
clone size: NA; V gene: TRBV6-4; J gene: TRBJ2-2; CDR3 protein: CASSEEGGDTGELFF
clone size: NA; V gene: TRBV6-1; J gene: TRBJ2-1; CDR3 protein: CASSGGQGGNEQFF
clone size: NA; V gene: TRBV7-2; J gene: TRBJ2-1; CDR3 protein: CASRNASGVQFF
clone size: NA; V gene: TRBV6-4; J gene: TRBJ2-2; CDR3 protein: CASSDSSLAPGELFF
clone size: NA; V gene: TRBV6-4; J gene: TRBJ2-1; CDR3 protein: CASSDTPRSSYNEQFF
clone size: NA; V gene: TRBV7-2; J gene: TRBJ1-1; CDR3 protein: CASRHSIQGRNTEAFF
clone size: NA; V gene: TRBV5-5; J gene: TRBJ2-1; CDR3 protein: CASSLTTPGGERHNEQFF
clone size: NA; V gene: TRBV3-1; J gene: TRBJ2-2; CDR3 protein: CASSPGGEPGTGELFF
clone size: NA; V gene: TRBV6-4; J gene: TRBJ1-1; CDR3 protein: CASSAEPTWSTEAFF
clone size: NA; V gene: TRBV4-1; J gene: TRBJ2-5; CDR3 protein: CASSPPHKRGGPETQYF
clone size: NA; V gene: TRBV11-1; J gene: TRBJ1-2; CDR3 protein: CASSKENYGYTF
clone size: NA; V gene: TRBV3-1; J gene: TRBJ1-5; CDR3 protein: CASSQDPGPNQPQHF
clone size: NA; V gene: TRBV25-1; J gene: TRBJ2-2; CDR3 protein: CASSEEGQVNTGELFF
clone size: NA; V gene: TRBV7-9; J gene: TRBJ1-1; CDR3 protein: CASSLGWATEAFF
clone size: NA; V gene: TRBV3-1; J gene: TRBJ2-7; CDR3 protein: CASSPQGDVVEQYF
clone size: NA; V gene: TRBV5-8; J gene: TRBJ2-1; CDR3 protein: CASSVGLGSEEQFF
clone size: NA; V gene: TRBV10-3; J gene: TRBJ1-1; CDR3 protein: CAISERQGPSEAFF
clone size: NA; V gene: TRBV6-5; J gene: TRBJ2-1; CDR3 protein: CASSYSILAGGTPYNEQFF
clone size: NA; V gene: TRBV6-4; J gene: TRBJ2-3; CDR3 protein: CASSPTGSFDTQYF
clone size: NA; V gene: TRBV6-5; J gene: TRBJ2-3; CDR3 protein: CASSYYGLLGTDTQYF
clone size: NA; V gene: TRBV7-6; J gene: TRBJ2-1; CDR3 protein: CASSLQGSSYNEQFF
clone size: NA; V gene: TRBV3-1; J gene: TRBJ2-2; CDR3 protein: CASSALAGGSGELFF
clone size: NA; V gene: TRBV4-2; J gene: TRBJ2-7; CDR3 protein: CASSQDGGSSYEQYF
clone size: NA; V gene: TRBV6-4; J gene: TRBJ2-3; CDR3 protein: CASSEYPGADTQYF
clone size: medium-sized; V gene: TRBV15; J gene: TRBJ1-6; CDR3 protein: CATSRDRESYSPLHF
clone size: NA; V gene: TRBV6-5; J gene: TRBJ1-6; CDR3 protein: CASSYRGAGGSPLHF
clone size: NA; V gene: TRBV4-2; J gene: TRBJ2-7; CDR3 protein: CASSQDGTSGDREQYF
clone size: NA; V gene: TRBV4-2; J gene: TRBJ2-3; CDR3 protein: CASSQDNGGGSDTQYF
clone size: NA; V gene: TRBV6-4; J gene: TRBJ2-1; CDR3 protein: CASSVRTGGGDEQFF
clone size: NA; V gene: TRBV27; J gene: TRBJ2-5; CDR3 protein: CASSLYTQETQYF
clone size: NA; V gene: TRBV20-1; J gene: TRBJ1-1; CDR3 protein: CSALRGETEAFF
clone size: NA; V gene: TRBV12-3/TRBV12-4; J gene: TRBJ1-1; CDR3 protein: CASTEDRVNTEAFF
clone size: NA; V gene: TRBV7-9; J gene: TRBJ1-6; CDR3 protein: CASSPAGQVISLHF
clone size: NA; V gene: TRBV15; J gene: TRBJ2-2; CDR3 protein: CATSRAGLDTGELFF
clone size: NA; V gene: TRBV4-2; J gene: TRBJ1-4; CDR3 protein: CASSQDPGQGNEKLFF
clone size: NA; V gene: TRBV5-4; J gene: TRBJ1-1; CDR3 protein: CASSPTGTHPAEAFF
clone size: NA; V gene: TRBV12-3/TRBV12-4; J gene: TRBJ1-3; CDR3 protein: CASSWTGGFSGNTIYF
clone size: NA; V gene: TRBV20-1; J gene: TRBJ2-5; CDR3 protein: CSARSSSGDIETQYF
clone size: NA; V gene: TRBV6-4; J gene: TRBJ2-3; CDR3 protein: CASSDSGTGYTDTQYF
clone size: NA; V gene: TRBV20-1; J gene: TRBJ2-5; CDR3 protein: CSARLSGGQETQYF
clone size: NA; V gene: TRBV20-1; J gene: TRBJ1-5; CDR3 protein: CSARELGRDNQPQHF
clone size: NA; V gene: TRBV20-1; J gene: TRBJ2-5; CDR3 protein: CSAVRGSGKETQYF
clone size: NA; V gene: TRBV6-5; J gene: TRBJ2-3; CDR3 protein: CASQRTSGGTDTQYF
clone size: NA; V gene: TRBV6-1; J gene: TRBJ1-6; CDR3 protein: CASRSTGDFSPLHF
clone size: NA; V gene: TRBV7-2; J gene: TRBJ2-1; CDR3 protein: CASSLWGSSYNEQFF
clone size: NA; V gene: TRBV4-2; J gene: TRBJ2-7; CDR3 protein: CASSQAVGDGNYEQYF